This T cell receptor (beta chain) appears in the sequencing data of a study of Graves' ophthalmopathy and Graves' hyperthyroidism. The CDR3 consists of 13 residues. V shed 6 bases and J shed 3 bases, with 11 bases lying between them. This clonotype was found once. Its target is not known. This may arise from a read error, as a much more abundant clone is one base away. The authors amplified TCR beta CDR3 regions from RNA transcripts. A first-round RT-PCR used HTBI primers, followed by a second-round multiplex PCR. Each CDR3 protein gets one entry after TCRdb re-called the multiplex PCR reads with MiXCR. The repertoire holds around 520,000 distinct CDR3 sequences, under 45% seen once, with less than 4.5% in the top ten. Study-wide findings and caveats: Ophthalmopathy was separated from stable hyperthyroidism by a 13-signature model with approximately 90% sensitivity and 81.08% specificity.

The receptor's source is an adult man with Graves' hyperthyroidism. V gene TRBV12-3 or TRBV12-4 combines with J gene TRBJ1-1; D is ambiguous. Source material: peripheral blood or thyroid tissue (not recorded which). The CDR3 bases are TGTGCCAGCAGCCTAACCCAGGACACTGAAGCTTTCTTT. This gives the protein CASSLTQDTEAFF.